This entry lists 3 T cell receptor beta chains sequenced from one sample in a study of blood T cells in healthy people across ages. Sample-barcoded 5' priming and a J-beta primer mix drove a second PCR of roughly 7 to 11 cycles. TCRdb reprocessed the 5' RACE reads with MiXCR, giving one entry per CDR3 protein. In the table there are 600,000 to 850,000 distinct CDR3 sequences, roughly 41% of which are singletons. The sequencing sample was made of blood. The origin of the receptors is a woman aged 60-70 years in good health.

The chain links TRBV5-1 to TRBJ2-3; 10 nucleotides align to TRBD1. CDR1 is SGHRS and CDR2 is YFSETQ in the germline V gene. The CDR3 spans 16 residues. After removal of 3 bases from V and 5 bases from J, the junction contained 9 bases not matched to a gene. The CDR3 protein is CASSSFGTGEKDTQYF. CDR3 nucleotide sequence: TGCGCCAGCAGCTCTTTCGGGACAGGGGAAAAAGATACGCAGTATTTT.

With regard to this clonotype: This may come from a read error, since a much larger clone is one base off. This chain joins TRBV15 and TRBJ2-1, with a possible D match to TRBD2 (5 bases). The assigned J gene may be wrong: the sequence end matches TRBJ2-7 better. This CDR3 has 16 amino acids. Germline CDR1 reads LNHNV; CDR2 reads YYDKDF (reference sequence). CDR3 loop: CATSSPDLSSYNEQYF. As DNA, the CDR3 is TGTGCCACCAGCAGTCCGGACTTGAGCTCCTACAATGAGCAGTACTTC.

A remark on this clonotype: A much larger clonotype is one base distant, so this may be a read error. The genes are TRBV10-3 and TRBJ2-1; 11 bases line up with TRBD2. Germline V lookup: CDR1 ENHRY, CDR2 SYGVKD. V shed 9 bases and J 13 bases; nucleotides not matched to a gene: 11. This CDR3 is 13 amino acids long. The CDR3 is CAMKGLAEETQFF. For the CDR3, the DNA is TGTGCCATGAAGGGACTAGCGGAAGAGACCCAGTTCTTC.